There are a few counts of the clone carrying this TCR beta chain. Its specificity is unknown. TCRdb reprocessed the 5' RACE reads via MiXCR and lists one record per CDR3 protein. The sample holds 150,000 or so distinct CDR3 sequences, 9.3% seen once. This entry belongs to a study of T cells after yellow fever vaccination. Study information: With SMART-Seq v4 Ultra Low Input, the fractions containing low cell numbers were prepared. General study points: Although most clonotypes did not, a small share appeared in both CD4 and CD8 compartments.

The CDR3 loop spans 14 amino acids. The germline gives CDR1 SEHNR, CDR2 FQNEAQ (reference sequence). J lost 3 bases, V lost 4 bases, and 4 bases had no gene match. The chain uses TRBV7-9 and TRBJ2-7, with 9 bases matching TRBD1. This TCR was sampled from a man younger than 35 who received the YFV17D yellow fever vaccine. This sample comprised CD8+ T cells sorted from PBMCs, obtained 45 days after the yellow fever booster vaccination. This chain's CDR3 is CASSWGGQGYEQYF. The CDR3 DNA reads TGTGCCAGCAGCTGGGGGGGACAGGGCTACGAGCAGTACTTC.